The 23 T cell receptor beta chains listed next were all sequenced from one sample in a study of technical replicates of blood from a few donors. Assay: immunoSEQ multiplex PCR; the TCRdb copy retains only in-frame clones and omits some. The sample yields under 80,000 clones, around 97% seen once. The specimen sequenced was T cells isolated from PBMCs. Receptors were obtained from a human donor in good health.

V and J are TRBV5-6 and TRBJ1-2; 7 bases line up with TRBD1. In germline, CDR1 is SGHDT, CDR2 YYEEEE. CDR3 size: 15 residues. The V and J ends lost 6 bases and 4 bases, in that order; junction bases with no gene match: 12. As DNA, the CDR3 is TGTGCCAGCATCGTATTCGACAGGGTTGGCTATGGCTACACCTTC. Its translation is CASIVFDRVGYGYTF.

The chain joins TRBV4-2 to TRBJ2-3; 12 positions agree with TRBD2. Germline values: CDR1 LGHNA, CDR2 YNFKEQ. This CDR3 contains 17 residues. J lost 5 bases, V lost 1 base, and 7 bases had no gene match. CDR3 sequence reads: CASSQVASGGALDTQYF. Here the CDR3 DNA reads TGTGCCAGCAGCCAAGTTGCTAGCGGGGGGGCGCTAGATACGCAGTATTTT.

J is TRBJ2-7 and V is TRBV18, with 7 bases that match TRBD2. The germline V gene has CDR1 KGHSH and CDR2 LQKENI. This CDR3 is 15 amino acids long. V lost 0 bases and J lost 0; bases outside the gene matches: 2. The CDR3 DNA reads as TGTGCCAGCTCACCACCGGGCGGGGGCTCCTACGAGCAGTACTTC. Its protein is CASSPPGGGSYEQYF.

The gene calls are TRBV18 and TRBJ1-1; tentatively, D is TRBD1 (6 bases). Germline V lookup: CDR1 KGHSH, CDR2 LQKENI. The germline V and J ends were trimmed by 4 bases and 6 bases, with 12 bases remaining between them. The CDR3 length is 13 residues. This CDR3 is CASSLQGIPEAFF. Here the CDR3 DNA reads TGTGCCAGCTCACTGCAGGGGATACCTGAAGCTTTCTTT.

The chain has TRBV25-1 and TRBJ2-1; 9 bases agree with TRBD2. The CDR3 is made up of 14 amino acids. Per the germline V gene, CDR1 is MGHDK and CDR2 is SYGVNS. The V gene end was trimmed by 6 bases and the J gene end by 7 bases; junction bases not matched to a gene: 7. CDR3 protein: CASSKTSGRNEQFF. The DNA of the CDR3 is TGTGCCAGCAGCAAGACTAGCGGCCGGAATGAGCAGTTCTTC.

This rearrangement joins TRBV28 to TRBJ2-3; 9 nucleotides line up with TRBD1. This CDR3 region has 16 residues. Germline CDR1 is MDHEN and CDR2 is SYDVKM. V gave up 6 bases and J gave up 3 bases; unmatched junction bases: 10. The CDR3, as DNA: TGTGCCAGCAGACTATCACCCGGACAGGGGACAGATACGCAGTATTTT. It is translated as CASRLSPGQGTDTQYF.

V usage is TRBV5-4 and J usage is TRBJ2-2; D might be TRBD1 (6 bases). Trimming stripped 4 bases from V and 5 bases from J, with 9 bases between. Germline-derived CDR1 and CDR2 are SGHNT and YYREEE (reference sequence). The CDR3 extends over 13 amino acids. In DNA form, the CDR3 reads TGTGCCAGCAGCAAAACAGGGACCGGGGAGCTGTTTTTT. Protein: CASSKTGTGELFF.

The V call is TRBV4-2, the J call TRBJ2-5; D remains ambiguous. The germline gives CDR1 LGHNA, CDR2 YNFKEQ. This CDR3 contains 14 residues. Trimming removed 1 base from V and 0 bases from J, with 6 bases in between. CDR3 protein: CASSQGLHQETQYF. The CDR3 region has the DNA TGTGCCAGCAGCCAAGGGCTCCACCAAGAGACCCAGTACTTC.

J is TRBJ2-7 and V is TRBV6-1; 8 bases line up with TRBD1. This CDR3 has 15 residues. The V gene's germline CDR1 is MNHNS and CDR2 SASEGT. After removal of 3 bases from V and 6 bases from J, the junction contained 10 bases not matched to a gene. CDR3 sequence: CASSDPGQGLREQYF. In DNA, the CDR3 is TGTGCCAGCAGTGATCCCGGACAGGGTTTGCGCGAGCAGTACTTC.

This chain links TRBV19 with TRBJ2-7; no clear D. The CDR3 loop spans 15 amino acids. The germline gives CDR1 LNHDA, CDR2 SQIVND (reference sequence). V lost 4 bases and J 2 bases, leaving 15 bases between the germline ends. CDR3 sequence reads: CASSTGTAETYEQYF. The CDR3, as DNA: TGTGCCAGTAGTACCGGAACAGCAGAAACCTACGAGCAGTACTTC.

In DNA, the CDR3 is TGTGCTAGTGGTTTACTCCGGGCTTTCTTT. This encodes CASGLLRAFF. This chain uses TRBV12-5 with TRBJ1-1; D not certain. The length of the CDR3 is 10 residues. Germline lookup yields CDR1 LGHNT and CDR2 FRNRAP. V was shortened by 3 bases and J by 11 bases, with 7 bases between the two germline ends.

This chain joins TRBV25-1 and TRBJ1-2, with 7 positions matching TRBD1. The CDR3 totals 15 residues. The germline gives CDR1 MGHDK, CDR2 SYGVNS. V shed 3 bases and J 4 bases; nucleotides not matched to a gene: 8. CDR3 amino acids: CASSEPGQPLYGYTF. The DNA for the CDR3 is TGTGCCAGCAGTGAGCCGGGACAGCCTCTCTATGGCTACACCTTC.

V usage is TRBV9 and J usage is TRBJ1-2; TRBD1 agrees at 7 bases. CDR1 and CDR2 (germline): SGDLS, YYNGEE. The V gene end was trimmed by 3 bases and the J gene end by 3 bases; junction bases not matched to a gene: 8. The CDR3 totals 15 residues. CDR3 nucleotides: TGTGCCAGCAGCGCTCTACAGGGGAGCCACTATGGCTACACCTTC. Translation: CASSALQGSHYGYTF.

This chain links TRBV30 with TRBJ2-3; D is possibly TRBD2 (5 bases). The CDR3 covers 14 residues. Trimming took 0 bases from V and 1 from J, leaving 8 bases between them. Germline CDR1 is GTSNPN and CDR2 is SVGIG (reference sequence). In nucleotides, the CDR3 is TGTGCCTGGAGTGTACAAGCGGGCACAGATACGCAGTATTTT. It encodes CAWSVQAGTDTQYF. The full variable domain, rest sourced from reference TRBV30 and TRBJ2-3, is SQTIHQWPATLVQPVGSPLSLECTVEGTSNPNLYWYRQAAGRGLQLLFYSVGIGQISSEVPQNLSASRPQDRQFILSSKKLLLSDSGFYLCAWSVQAGTDTQYFGPGTRLTVL.

The chain carries TRBV11-2 and TRBJ2-7, with D hard to call. Trimming stripped 4 bases from V and 4 bases from J, with 2 bases between. Germline V gene lookup returns CDR1 SGHAT and CDR2 FQNNGV. The CDR3 is 10 residues long. The CDR3 sequence: CASSSYEQYF. The CDR3 bases are TGTGCCAGCAGCTCTTACGAGCAGTACTTC. Looking up the rest from reference TRBV11-2 and TRBJ2-7 gives the full variable domain: EAGVAQSPRYKIIEKRQSVAFWCNPISGHATLYWYQQILGQGPKLLIQFQNNGVVDDSQLPKDRFSAERLKGVDSTLKIQPAKLEDSAVYLCASSSYEQYFGPGTRLTVT.

The gene calls are TRBV28 and TRBJ1-4; 9 bases align to TRBD1. The CDR3 length is 16 residues. The ends lost 4 bases at V and 8 bases at J; junction bases unmatched: 11. Germline V gene data show CDR1 as MDHEN and CDR2 as SYDVKM. The CDR3 region is CASSWDREGVREKLFF. CDR3 nucleotides: TGTGCCAGCAGTTGGGACAGGGAAGGGGTCAGAGAAAAACTGTTTTTT.

The table lists this clone with a few counts. DNA of the CDR3: TGCGCCAGCAGCTTCCAGGGGGCAGTTCGGGAGACCCAGTACTTC. This encodes CASSFQGAVRETQYF. J is TRBJ2-5 and V is TRBV5-1, with 8 bases matching TRBD1. Trimming at V came to 2 bases and at J to 5 bases, leaving 8 bases not matched to a gene. Germline V lookup: CDR1 SGHRS, CDR2 YFSETQ. The CDR3 length is 15 residues.

CDR3 in DNA: TGTGCCATCAGTGAGGGAGAGGGAAACAATCAGCCCCAGCATTTT. Its translation is CAISEGEGNNQPQHF. The V and J genes are TRBV10-3 and TRBJ1-5; D unclear. The CDR3 runs to 15 residues. CDR1 ENHRY and CDR2 SYGVKD come from the germline V gene. V lost 2 bases, J lost 3 bases, and 11 bases lay in between.

This clone was found once. V gene TRBV6-1 combines with J gene TRBJ1-5; a weak D match, TRBD1 (5 bases). Trimming took 3 bases from V and 0 from J, leaving 15 bases between them. CDR1 MNHNS and CDR2 SASEGT come from the germline V gene. CDR3 length: 17 residues. DNA of the CDR3: TGTGCCAGCAGTGACCGAACCGACAGCCTTAGCAATCAGCCCCAGCATTTT. Its translation: CASSDRTDSLSNQPQHF.

This clone has only one observation. The V and J genes are TRBV7-9 and TRBJ2-3; 8 nucleotides align to TRBD1. V dropped 4 bases and J dropped 1; count of bases not matched to a gene: 10. Looked up from germline, CDR1 is SEHNR and CDR2 is FQNEAQ (reference sequence). This CDR3 spans 17 amino acids. The CDR3 sequence is CASSSINRGRGTDTQYF. The CDR3 DNA is TGTGCCAGCAGCTCGATAAACAGGGGGAGAGGCACAGATACGCAGTATTTT.

The CDR3 bases are TGTGCCAGCAGCTTTACCTTTTTGGGTATCGCGGCAAGCCCCCAAGAGACCCAGTACTTC. Its translation is CASSFTFLGIAASPQETQYF. This chain uses TRBV7-8 with TRBJ2-5; D not resolved. The germline CDR1 and CDR2 sequences are SGHVS and FQNEAQ. The CDR3 loop spans 20 amino acids. Trimming stripped 3 bases from V and 1 base from J, with 27 bases between. The complete variable domain, with remaining parts taken from reference TRBV7-8 and TRBJ2-5, reads GAGVSQSPRYKVAKRGQDVALRCDPISGHVSLFWYQQALGQGPEFLTYFQNEAQLDKSGLPSDRFFAERPEGSVSTLKIQRTQQEDSAVYLCASSFTFLGIAASPQETQYFGPGTRLLVL.

V gene TRBV5-1 combines with J gene TRBJ2-2; 15 bases fit TRBD2. The CDR3 length is 19 residues. The V and J ends lost 2 bases and 5 bases, in that order; junction bases with no gene match: 10. The V gene's germline CDR1 is SGHRS and CDR2 YFSETQ. As DNA, the CDR3 is TGCGCCAGCAGCTTCAAGGGGACTAGCGGGGGGCAAAGAACCGGGGAGCTGTTTTTT. This gives the protein CASSFKGTSGGQRTGELFF.

V gene TRBV2 combines with J gene TRBJ1-6; D call uncertain. This CDR3 has 12 residues. V lost 4 bases and J 9 bases, leaving 7 bases between the germline ends. Germline assignment: CDR1 SNHLY and CDR2 FYNNEI. The CDR3 nucleotides read TGTGCCAGCAGTGGACTTGGTTCACCCCTCCACTTT. Its translation is CASSGLGSPLHF.